These 25 T cell receptor beta chains originate from one sample sequenced in a study of shared clonotypes between healthy human individuals. Sequenced by immunoSEQ multiplex PCR; TCRdb stores in-frame clones only, minus some. This table holds more than 2 million clones, approximately 95% found once. Sequencing was done on a sample of naive CD4+ T cells sorted from blood. Subset: CD45RA+ positively selected. The receptors originated from a man aged 18 to 35 in good health.

This chain connects TRBV10-3 to TRBJ1-2; no firm D call. This CDR3 is 13 amino acids long. Germline V lookup: CDR1 ENHRY, CDR2 SYGVKD. V shed 3 bases and J shed 4 bases, with 9 bases lying between them. The CDR3 spells CAISDTAFYGYTF. DNA of the CDR3: TGTGCCATCAGTGATACTGCGTTCTATGGCTACACCTTC.

This clone was seen more than once but under ten times. The J gene is TRBJ2-1, the V gene TRBV5-5, with D hard to call. Germline assignment: CDR1 SGHKS and CDR2 YYEKEE (reference sequence). The V end was cut by 1 base, the J end by 15 bases, with 11 bases between. This CDR3 is built from 11 residues. In DNA, the CDR3 is TGTGCCAGCAGCTTGAACGGGCCCTCGTTCTTC. Protein sequence: CASSLNGPSFF.

The rearrangement joins TRBV6-1 to TRBJ1-1; D might be TRBD1 (5 bases). V lost 0 bases, J lost 4 bases, and 9 bases lay in between. The CDR3 is 14 amino acids. CDR1 and CDR2 from the germline V gene are MNHNS and SASEGT. The CDR3, as DNA: TGTGCCAGCAGTGAAGCGCTGGGGGTCACTGAAGCTTTCTTT. This translates into CASSEALGVTEAFF.

The chain joins TRBV5-1 to TRBJ1-4, with 8 bases that match TRBD1. The CDR3 loop spans 15 amino acids. V lost 0 bases, J lost 7 bases, and 5 bases stayed unmatched. Germline V gene data show CDR1 as SGHRS and CDR2 as YFSETQ. CDR3 sequence reads: CASSLGGQGTEKLFF. The CDR3 DNA sequence: TGCGCCAGCAGCTTGGGAGGACAGGGCACTGAAAAACTGTTTTTT.

Only one count was recorded for this clone. V and J are TRBV5-1 and TRBJ1-2; a weak D match, TRBD1 (5 bases). CDR3 length: 14 amino acids. Trimming removed 4 bases at V and 1 base at J, with 11 bases between. Germline CDR1 reads SGHRS; CDR2 reads YFSETQ. The CDR3 bases are TGCGCCAGCAGCCTGGGGGAGATTAACTATGGCTACACCTTC. Its protein product is CASSLGEINYGYTF.

The chain joins TRBV5-5 to TRBJ2-7; D might be TRBD2 (5 bases). From germline, CDR1 is SGHKS and CDR2 YYEKEE (reference sequence). The CDR3 is 14 residues long. V was clipped by 0 bases and J by 3 bases, with 10 bases between them. The CDR3 loop is CASSLAGWNYEQYF. The DNA of the CDR3 is TGTGCCAGCAGCTTGGCGGGGTGGAACTACGAGCAGTACTTC.

About this clone: Other DNA sequences from this sample encode an identical CDR3 as well. The rearrangement joins TRBV5-4 to TRBJ2-1; D possibly corresponds to TRBD2 (6 bases). Germline V gene lookup returns CDR1 SGHNT and CDR2 YYREEE (reference sequence). The CDR3 extends over 15 amino acids. Trimming took off 5 bases at V and 7 bases at J, with 19 bases between the two ends. CDR3 in amino acids: CASSLGGNLYNEQFF. The DNA for the CDR3 is TGTGCCAGCAGTTTAGGCGGGAACCTATATAATGAGCAGTTCTTC.

The chain recombines TRBV4-1 with TRBJ2-1, with D possibly TRBD1 on 5 matching bases. The CDR3 is made up of 17 amino acids. From germline, CDR1 is MGHRA and CDR2 YSYEKL. The V end lost 0 bases, the J end lost 1 base, and 13 bases lay between the germline ends. For the CDR3, the DNA is TGCGCCAGCAGCCAAGATATCAGGGTTGGGTCCTACAATGAGCAGTTCTTC. It translates to CASSQDIRVGSYNEQFF.

This rearrangement joins TRBV5-1 to TRBJ2-3; tentatively, D is TRBD1 (5 bases). The germline V gene encodes CDR1 SGHRS and CDR2 YFSETQ. The CDR3 runs to 14 residues. The V gene lost 4 bases and the J gene lost 3 bases, with 12 bases spanning the gap. The CDR3 here is CASSIIPGTDTQYF. CDR3 bases: TGCGCCAGCAGCATTATACCAGGGACAGATACGCAGTATTTT.

CDR3 DNA sequence: TGTGCCAGCAGCGTAGCAGGGACTAATTCACCCCTCCACTTT. This translates into CASSVAGTNSPLHF. The chain uses TRBV9 and TRBJ1-6; possibly TRBD1 for D (5 bases). CDR3 length: 14 amino acids. Trimming removed 0 bases from V and 6 bases from J, with 7 bases in between. Germline V lookup: CDR1 SGDLS, CDR2 YYNGEE.

This clone was recorded only once. The chain links TRBV28 to TRBJ1-4, with D uncertain. This CDR3 region has 14 residues. Trimming shortened V by 5 bases and J by 0 bases, and 7 bases separated the two germline ends. In germline, CDR1 is MDHEN, CDR2 SYDVKM. CDR3 DNA sequence: TGTGCCAGCAGTCACGGTACAACTAATGAAAAACTGTTTTTT. It codes for CASSHGTTNEKLFF.

To note about this clone: Other DNA sequences in this specimen translate into the identical CDR3. The rearrangement uses TRBV5-6 and TRBJ2-7; perhaps D is TRBD1 or TRBD2 (6 bases each). The CDR3 length is 14 residues. Germline V lookup: CDR1 SGHDT, CDR2 YYEEEE. Trimming took off 0 bases at V and 2 bases at J, with 9 bases between the two ends. CDR3 coding DNA: TGTGCCAGCAGCTTGGGGGGGGCACCCTACGAGCAGTACTTC. As protein: CASSLGGAPYEQYF.

This chain connects TRBV4-1 to TRBJ2-7; D gene ambiguous. This CDR3 comprises 16 residues. With 1 base removed from V and 0 bases from J, the gap between germline ends came to 13 bases. Germline CDR1 is MGHRA and CDR2 is YSYEKL. The CDR3 here is CASSQGPGRFSYEQYF. The CDR3 nucleotides are TGCGCCAGCAGCCAAGGACCCGGCAGGTTCTCCTACGAGCAGTACTTC.

This chain connects TRBV27 to TRBJ2-1, with D unclear. Per germline, CDR1 MNHEY and CDR2 SMNVEV (reference sequence). There are 16 residues in the CDR3. Trimming left V 4 bases short and J 0 bases short, with 13 bases between. In DNA form, the CDR3 reads TGTGCCAGCAGTTCCGACGGCGATCGCTCCTACAATGAGCAGTTCTTC. As protein: CASSSDGDRSYNEQFF.

This chain connects TRBV7-8 to TRBJ1-6; D call uncertain. The CDR3 totals 13 residues. The germline V and J ends were trimmed by 3 bases and 9 bases, with 9 bases remaining between them. Germline CDR1 and CDR2: SGHVS and FQNEAQ. The CDR3 nucleotides are TGTGCCAGCAGCTTTCTGGAGGGTTCACCCCTCCACTTT. It yields the protein CASSFLEGSPLHF.

J is TRBJ1-4 and V is TRBV7-9, with 10 nucleotides matching TRBD1. The CDR3 consists of 15 residues. The V and J ends lost 4 bases and 4 bases, in that order; junction bases with no gene match: 3. Germline V gene lookup returns CDR1 SEHNR and CDR2 FQNEAQ (reference sequence). CDR3 amino acids: CASSYGQGDNEKLFF. CDR3 bases: TGTGCCAGCAGCTACGGACAGGGGGATAATGAAAAACTGTTTTTT.

CDR3 residues: CASSLAGTGSSYEQYF. The CDR3 bases are TGTGCCAGCAGCTTGGCCGGGACAGGGTCCTCCTACGAGCAGTACTTC. The chain couples TRBV5-4 to TRBJ2-7, with 9 bases that match TRBD1. V gave up 0 bases and J gave up 0 bases; unmatched junction bases: 4. There are 16 residues in the CDR3. In germline, CDR1 is SGHNT, CDR2 YYREEE (reference sequence).

To note about this clone: Other nucleotide sequences from this sample produce the same CDR3. The chain couples TRBV5-1 to TRBJ1-6; D uncertain. This CDR3 contains 14 residues. The germline V and J ends were trimmed by 0 bases and 7 bases, with 8 bases remaining between them. Germline V CDR1 and CDR2: SGHRS, YFSETQ. The CDR3 is CASSLEGPNSPLHF. In DNA, the CDR3 is TGCGCCAGCAGCTTGGAAGGACCAAATTCACCCCTCCACTTT.

This clone occurred once. The chain joins TRBV6-5 to TRBJ1-1, with D hard to call. V gave up 2 bases and J gave up 1 base, with 14 bases separating them. CDR3 size: 16 residues. Germline CDR1 and CDR2: MNHEY and SVGAGI. CDR3 coding DNA: TGTGCCAGCAGTTACCTGAGTCTGGGGAAGAACACTGAAGCTTTCTTT. This codes for CASSYLSLGKNTEAFF.

The chain employs TRBV7-2 and TRBJ2-2, with TRBD1 identical over 7 bases. With 5 bases clipped from V and 4 bases from J, the junction kept 7 bases outside the gene matches. The CDR3 is made up of 15 amino acids. Germline CDR1 reads SGHTA; CDR2 reads FQGNSA. The CDR3 bases are TGTGCCAGCAGCACCCGACAGGGTATCACCGGGGAGCTGTTTTTT. Translating gives CASSTRQGITGELFF.

The chain joins TRBV6-1 to TRBJ1-1; D is undetermined. The V and J ends lost 5 bases and 4 bases respectively, with 11 bases between them. Germline V lookup: CDR1 MNHNS, CDR2 SASEGT. CDR3 length: 13 residues. CDR3 nucleotide sequence: TGTGCCAGCAGTAAGACAAGAGGCACTGAAGCTTTCTTT. Residues: CASSKTRGTEAFF.

V is TRBV2 and J is TRBJ1-2; 8 bases are a match to TRBD1. Germline V gives CDR1 SNHLY, CDR2 FYNNEI. The CDR3 is made up of 13 amino acids. V was pared by 5 bases and J by 6 bases, with 5 bases of the junction left unmatched. In nucleotides, the CDR3 is TGTGCCAGCAGTTACGCGACAGGGGATGGCTACACCTTC. Its protein is CASSYATGDGYTF.

This chain links TRBV27 with TRBJ2-6, with D hard to call. Germline V lookup: CDR1 MNHEY, CDR2 SMNVEV (reference sequence). The CDR3 contains 17 residues. V lost 8 bases to trimming and J lost 2 bases, with 19 bases between them. The DNA for the CDR3 is TGTGCCAGCCGTCCATCGGGTGTAACTCCTGGGGCCAACGTCCTGACTTTC. Its protein product is CASRPSGVTPGANVLTF. Looking up the rest from reference TRBV27 and TRBJ2-6 gives the full variable domain: EAQVTQNPRYLITVTGKKLTVTCSQNMNHEYMSWYRQDPGLGLRQIYYSMNVEVTDKGDVPEGYKVSRKEKRNFPLILESPSPNQTSLYFCASRPSGVTPGANVLTFGAGSRLTVL.

This rearrangement joins TRBV6-1 to TRBJ2-1; TRBD2 matches at 9 bases. Trimming at V came to 3 bases and at J to 11 bases, leaving 5 bases not matched to a gene. This CDR3 has 13 residues. Germline CDR1 MNHNS, CDR2 SASEGT. This chain's CDR3 is CASSDLAGTKQFF. CDR3 in DNA: TGTGCCAGCAGTGATCTAGCGGGAACAAAGCAGTTCTTC.

This clone has only one observation. The chain uses TRBV10-2 and TRBJ2-7; TRBD2 aligns across 10 bases. V dropped 3 bases and J dropped 5; count of bases not matched to a gene: 13. CDR1 is WSHSY, CDR2 SAAADI, per germline. This CDR3 region has 17 residues. This chain's CDR3 is CASSDWPLAGAIHEQYF. The CDR3 region has the DNA TGCGCCAGCAGTGATTGGCCCCTAGCGGGAGCGATCCACGAGCAGTACTTC.